The present TCR beta chain was sequenced within a study of T cells in Graves' hyperthyroidism and ophthalmopathy. Whole-study findings and limits: Blood held most thyroid clonotypes expanded above 0.001 frequency.

Remarks on this clonotype: What it recognizes is unknown.

TCR beta CDR3 region amplification was performed from RNA transcripts. The HTBI primer set was used in a first-round RT-PCR of the TCR CDR3. A single record per CDR3 protein comes from TCRdb applying MiXCR to the multiplex PCR reads. The table records approximately 46,000 distinct CDR3 sequences, 49% of them present only once. Among the patients, aged 18 to 65, hyperthyroidism was newly diagnosed and had lasted under 2 months. Patients having uncontrolled infection, another autoimmune disease, pregnancy or lactation were not included. This receptor was identified in a woman between 50 and 59 years old with Graves' hyperthyroidism. The source material was peripheral blood or thyroid tissue (not recorded which).

For the CDR3, the DNA is TGTGCCACCAGCAGAGCTACCGGGACCGCTGCCGGCGAGCAGTACTTC. It yields the protein CATSRATGTAAGEQYF. J is TRBJ2-7 and V is TRBV15; D is perhaps TRBD1 or TRBD2 (5 bases each). Germline V gene sequence: CDR1 LNHNV, CDR2 YYDKDF (reference sequence). The V and J ends lost 1 base and 6 bases respectively, with 19 bases between them. This CDR3 comprises 16 residues.